This T cell receptor beta chain was identified during a study of T cells after yellow fever vaccination. Across the study: SMART-Seq v4 Ultra Low Input handled preparation of low-cell-number fractions.

For TCR, cDNA came from 5'RACE template switching, which added a universal primer site and UMIs. Each CDR3 protein gets one entry after TCRdb re-called the 5' RACE reads with MiXCR. This sample has 150,000 to 200,000 distinct CDR3 sequences, with roughly 6.2% found just once. Study results and caveats: Just a small share of clonotypes turned up in the CD4 compartment as well as the CD8 compartment. Contamination of FACS-sorted repertoires by abundant clonotypes from the bulk population could occur.

Points on this clonotype: Its specificity is not known.

From germline, CDR1 is LGHNA and CDR2 YSLEER. Trimming cost V 4 bases and J 6 bases, with 12 bases left between them. The CDR3 length is 14 residues. The origin of this receptor is a man aged 18 to 35 who received the YFV17D yellow fever vaccine. V and J are TRBV4-3 and TRBJ2-2; D is ambiguous. The specimen was CD4+ T cells sorted from PBMCs, collected on the day of the first yellow fever vaccination. The CDR3 spells CASSPTPVPGELFF. CDR3 in DNA: TGCGCCAGCAGCCCGACACCGGTACCCGGGGAGCTGTTTTTT.